The rows below give T cell receptor beta chains drawn from one sample of a study of blood T cell repertoires in COVID-19. Here immunoSEQ multiplex PCR was the method, and the copy in TCRdb shows in-frame clones only, minus some. The table shows 250,000 to 400,000 clones, with around 88% occurring only once. Sequenced material: peripheral blood. The receptor source for this set is a woman aged 25 to 39 with COVID-19, enrolled during active disease. CDR3s include the opening cysteine and the closing phenylalanine or tryptophan. The order of the fields is V gene, CDR3 length, D gene, CDR3 protein. The D gene is left open where the match is weak.

TRBV19,13,.,CASSSVRDSPLHF
TRBV19,15,.,CASSSREGGTDTQYF
TRBV11-2,14,.,CASKLAGAPNEQFF
TRBV6-5,15,.,CASSYSGRGQETQYF
TRBV19,15,TRBD1,CASSIMGTGHNEQFF
TRBV10-3,14,TRBD2,CAISESSGGYEQYF
TRBV2,12,.,CASRWDSSEQYF
TRBV9,18,TRBD1,CASSGPDRAGGAGNIQYF
TRBV23-1,12,.,CASKTPADGYTF
TRBV6-5,11,.,CASSMGGLYTF
TRBV11-2,14,.,CASSFPGTAYGYTF
TRBV6-6,14,.,CASISGDSGNTIYF
TRBV4-1,17,.,CASSQDALAPIYNEQFF
TRBV9,14,.,CASSPQTGNTEAFF
TRBV21-1,18,.,CASSNFCLDRDREDTQYF
TRBV5-6,17,.,CASSLVGSSGSYNEQFF
TRBV7-2,14,.,CASSSDTGTGELFF
TRBV6-6,13,.,CASRLRQAGEQYF
TRBV3-1/TRBV3-2,14,.,CASSPGTDLYGYTF
TRBV5-5,15,TRBD2,CASSLLAGATDTQYF
TRBV15,20,.,CATSRGYLGARLVLGGELFF
TRBV5-4,15,.,CASSRPGQTNYGYTF
TRBV15,19,.,CATSRDSSGAGPYNSPLHF